This T cell receptor beta chain was retrieved from a study of control samples from healthy donors and cancer patients. Sequencing was performed with immunoSEQ multiplex PCR; in TCRdb, only in-frame clones are kept and a portion is missing. The sample contains over 100,000 clones, approximately 92% of which appear only once. V gave up 6 bases and J gave up 2 bases, with 11 bases separating them. Germline V gene lookup returns CDR1 MNHEY and CDR2 SVGAGI. This CDR3 is 13 amino acids long. The chain recombines TRBV6-5 with TRBJ2-7; perhaps TRBD2 as D (6 bases). The specimen sequenced was blood. This receptor was obtained from a man aged 18 to 29 in good health. CDR3 sequence reads: CASSQDYTYEQYF. The CDR3 DNA reads TGTGCCAGCAGCCAGGACTATACCTACGAGCAGTACTTC.